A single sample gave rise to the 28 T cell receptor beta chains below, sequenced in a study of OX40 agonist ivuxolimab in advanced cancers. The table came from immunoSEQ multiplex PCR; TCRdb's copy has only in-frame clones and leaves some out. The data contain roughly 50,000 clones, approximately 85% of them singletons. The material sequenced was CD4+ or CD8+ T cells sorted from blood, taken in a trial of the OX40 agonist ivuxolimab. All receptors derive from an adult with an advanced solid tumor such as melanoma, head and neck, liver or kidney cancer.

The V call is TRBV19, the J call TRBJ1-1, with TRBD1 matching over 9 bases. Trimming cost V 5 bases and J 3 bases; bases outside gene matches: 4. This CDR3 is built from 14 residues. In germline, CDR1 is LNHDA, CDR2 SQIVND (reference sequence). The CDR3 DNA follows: TGTGCCAGTAGTCACAGGGGGCCCTACACTGAAGCTTTCTTT. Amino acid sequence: CASSHRGPYTEAFF.

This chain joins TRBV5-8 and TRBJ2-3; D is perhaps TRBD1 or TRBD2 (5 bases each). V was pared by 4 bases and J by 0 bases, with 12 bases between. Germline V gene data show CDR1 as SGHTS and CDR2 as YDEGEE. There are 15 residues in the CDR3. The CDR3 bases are TGTGCCAGCAGCGTCCGAGGGGAGAGCACAGATACGCAGTATTTT. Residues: CASSVRGESTDTQYF.

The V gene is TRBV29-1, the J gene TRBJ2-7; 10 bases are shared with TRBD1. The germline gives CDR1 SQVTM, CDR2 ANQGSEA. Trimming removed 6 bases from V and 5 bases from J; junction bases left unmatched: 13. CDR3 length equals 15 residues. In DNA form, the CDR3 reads TGCAGCGTCTCGGGGGGACAGGGGCCTATGGACGAGCAGTACTTC. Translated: CSVSGGQGPMDEQYF.

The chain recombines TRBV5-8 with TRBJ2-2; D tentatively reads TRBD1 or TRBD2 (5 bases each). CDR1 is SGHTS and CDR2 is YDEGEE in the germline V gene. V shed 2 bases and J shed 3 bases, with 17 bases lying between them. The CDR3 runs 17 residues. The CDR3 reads CASSFPASGTDTGELFF. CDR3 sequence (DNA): TGTGCCAGCAGCTTTCCGGCCTCTGGGACGGACACCGGGGAGCTGTTTTTT.

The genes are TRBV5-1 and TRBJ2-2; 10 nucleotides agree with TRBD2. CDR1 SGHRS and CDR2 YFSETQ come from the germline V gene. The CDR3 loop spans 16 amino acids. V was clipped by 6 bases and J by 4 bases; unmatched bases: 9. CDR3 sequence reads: CASTLLAGVGTGELFF. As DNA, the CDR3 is TGCGCCAGCACCCTCCTAGCGGGAGTAGGCACCGGGGAGCTGTTTTTT. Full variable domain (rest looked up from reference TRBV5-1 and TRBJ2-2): KAGVTQTPRYLIKTRGQQVTLSCSPISGHRSVSWYQQTPGQGLQFLFEYFSETQRNKGNFPGRFSGRQFSNSRSEMNVSTLELGDSALYLCASTLLAGVGTGELFFGEGSRLTVL.

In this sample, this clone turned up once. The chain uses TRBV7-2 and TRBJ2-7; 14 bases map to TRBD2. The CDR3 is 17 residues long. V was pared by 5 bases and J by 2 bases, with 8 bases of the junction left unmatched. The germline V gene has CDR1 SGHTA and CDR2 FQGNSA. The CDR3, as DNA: TGTGCCAGCAGCCCAGACTCGGGACTAGCGGGAGCCTACGAGCAGTACTTC. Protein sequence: CASSPDSGLAGAYEQYF.

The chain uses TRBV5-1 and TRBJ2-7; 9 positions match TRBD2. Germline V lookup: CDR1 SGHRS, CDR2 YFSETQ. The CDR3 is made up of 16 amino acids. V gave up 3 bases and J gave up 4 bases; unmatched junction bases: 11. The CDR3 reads CASSSEVSGSDYEQYF. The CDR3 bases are TGCGCCAGCAGCTCTGAGGTTAGCGGGAGTGATTACGAGCAGTACTTC.

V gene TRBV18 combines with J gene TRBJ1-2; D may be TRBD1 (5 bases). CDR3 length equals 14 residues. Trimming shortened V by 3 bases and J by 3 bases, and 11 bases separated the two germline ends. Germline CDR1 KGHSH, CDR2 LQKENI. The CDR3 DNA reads TGTGCCAGCTCACCTCAGGCGGGGGACTATGGCTACACCTTC. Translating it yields CASSPQAGDYGYTF. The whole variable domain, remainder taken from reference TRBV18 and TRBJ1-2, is NAGVMQNPRHLVRRRGQEARLRCSPMKGHSHVYWYRQLPEEGLKFMVYLQKENIIDESGMPKERFSAEFPKEGPSILRIQQVVRGDSAAYFCASSPQAGDYGYTFGSGTRLTVV.

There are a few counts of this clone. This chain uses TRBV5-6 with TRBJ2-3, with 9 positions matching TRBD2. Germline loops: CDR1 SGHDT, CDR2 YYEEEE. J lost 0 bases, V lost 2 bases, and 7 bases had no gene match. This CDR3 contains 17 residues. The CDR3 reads CASSFGLAGLSTDTQYF. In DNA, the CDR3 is TGTGCCAGCAGCTTCGGGCTAGCGGGACTTAGCACAGATACGCAGTATTTT.

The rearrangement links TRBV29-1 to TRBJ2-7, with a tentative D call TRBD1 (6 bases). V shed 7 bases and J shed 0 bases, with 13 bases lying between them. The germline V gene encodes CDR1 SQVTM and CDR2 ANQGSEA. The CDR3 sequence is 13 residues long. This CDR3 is CSAVGANSYEQYF. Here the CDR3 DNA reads TGCAGCGCCGTGGGGGCTAACTCCTACGAGCAGTACTTC.

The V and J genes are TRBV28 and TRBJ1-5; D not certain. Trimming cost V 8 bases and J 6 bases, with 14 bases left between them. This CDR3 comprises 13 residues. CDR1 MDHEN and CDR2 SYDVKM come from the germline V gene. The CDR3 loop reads CASLWAGGQPQHF. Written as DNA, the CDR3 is TGTGCCAGCCTGTGGGCGGGCGGTCAGCCCCAGCATTTT.

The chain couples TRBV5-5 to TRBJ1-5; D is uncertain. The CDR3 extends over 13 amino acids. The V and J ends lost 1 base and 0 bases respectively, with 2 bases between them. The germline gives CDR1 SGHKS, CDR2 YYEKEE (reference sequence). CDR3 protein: CASSLNSNQPQHF. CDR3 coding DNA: TGTGCCAGCAGCTTGAATAGCAATCAGCCCCAGCATTTT. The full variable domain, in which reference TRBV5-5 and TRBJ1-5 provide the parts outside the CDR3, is DAGVTQSPTHLIKTRGQQVTLRCSPISGHKSVSWYQQVLGQGPQFIFQYYEKEERGRGNFPDRFSARQFPNYSSELNVNALLLGDSALYLCASSLNSNQPQHFGDGTRLSIL.

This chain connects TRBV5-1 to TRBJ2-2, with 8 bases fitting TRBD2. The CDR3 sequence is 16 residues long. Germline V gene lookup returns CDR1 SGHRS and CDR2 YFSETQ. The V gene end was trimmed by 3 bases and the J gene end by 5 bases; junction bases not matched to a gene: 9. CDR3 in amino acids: CASSYPGGARTGELFF. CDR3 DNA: TGCGCCAGCAGCTACCCGGGGGGGGCGCGGACCGGGGAGCTGTTTTTT.

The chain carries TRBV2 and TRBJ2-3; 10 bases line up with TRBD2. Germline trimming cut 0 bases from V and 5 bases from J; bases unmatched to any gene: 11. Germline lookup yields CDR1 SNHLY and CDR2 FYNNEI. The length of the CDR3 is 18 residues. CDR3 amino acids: CASSEALRPSGSGDTQYF. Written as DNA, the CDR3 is TGTGCCAGCAGTGAAGCGCTTCGGCCTAGCGGGAGCGGAGATACGCAGTATTTT.

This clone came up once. The DNA of the CDR3 is TGTGCCACCAGCCGGACGGTCCCAACCCTTCGGGACAGGACGGTAACTAATGAAAAACTGTTTTTT. Residues: CATSRTVPTLRDRTVTNEKLFF. This sequence joins TRBV15 and TRBJ1-4, with 8 bases lining up with TRBD1. The ends lost 5 bases at V and 1 base at J; junction bases unmatched: 24. CDR3 length: 22 residues. Germline CDR1 reads LNHNV; CDR2 reads YYDKDF (reference sequence).

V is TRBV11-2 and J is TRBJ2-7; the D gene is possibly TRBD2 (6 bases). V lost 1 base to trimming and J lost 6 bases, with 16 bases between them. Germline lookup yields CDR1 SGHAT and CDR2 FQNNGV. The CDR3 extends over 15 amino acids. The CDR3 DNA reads TGTGCCAGCAGCTTAGGGGGGACTTCTCGCGGCGAGCAGTACTTC. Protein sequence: CASSLGGTSRGEQYF.

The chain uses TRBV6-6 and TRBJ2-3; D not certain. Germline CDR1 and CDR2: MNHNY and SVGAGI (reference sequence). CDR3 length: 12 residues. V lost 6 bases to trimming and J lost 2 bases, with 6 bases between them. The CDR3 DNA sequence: TGTGCCAGCAGCCAGGACACAGATACGCAGTATTTT. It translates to CASSQDTDTQYF.

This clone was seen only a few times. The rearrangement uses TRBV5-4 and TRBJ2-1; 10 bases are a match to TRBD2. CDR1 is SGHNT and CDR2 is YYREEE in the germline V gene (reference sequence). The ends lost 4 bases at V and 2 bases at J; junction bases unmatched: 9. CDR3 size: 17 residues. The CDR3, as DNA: TGTGCCAGCAGCCCTAATCTAGCGGGAGCAACCTACAATGAGCAGTTCTTC. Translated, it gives CASSPNLAGATYNEQFF.

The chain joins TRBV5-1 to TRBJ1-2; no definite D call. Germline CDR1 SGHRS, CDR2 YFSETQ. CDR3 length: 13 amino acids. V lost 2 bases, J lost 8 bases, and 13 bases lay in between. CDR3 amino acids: CASSFFTREGYTF. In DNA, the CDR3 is TGCGCCAGCAGCTTTTTTACCCGAGAAGGCTACACCTTC. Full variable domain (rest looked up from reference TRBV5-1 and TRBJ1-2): KAGVTQTPRYLIKTRGQQVTLSCSPISGHRSVSWYQQTPGQGLQFLFEYFSETQRNKGNFPGRFSGRQFSNSRSEMNVSTLELGDSALYLCASSFFTREGYTFGSGTRLTVV.

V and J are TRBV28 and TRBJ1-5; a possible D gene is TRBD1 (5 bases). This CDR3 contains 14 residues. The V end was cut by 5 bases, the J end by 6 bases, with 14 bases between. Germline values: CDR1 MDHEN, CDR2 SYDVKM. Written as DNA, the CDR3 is TGTGCCAGCAGTCCTTGGGACCTCTCTCAGCCCCAGCATTTT. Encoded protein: CASSPWDLSQPQHF. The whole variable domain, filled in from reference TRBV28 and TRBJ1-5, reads DVKVTQSSRYLVKRTGEKVFLECVQDMDHENMFWYRQDPGLGLRLIYFSYDVKMKEKGDIPEGYSVSREKKERFSLILESASTNQTSMYLCASSPWDLSQPQHFGDGTRLSIL.

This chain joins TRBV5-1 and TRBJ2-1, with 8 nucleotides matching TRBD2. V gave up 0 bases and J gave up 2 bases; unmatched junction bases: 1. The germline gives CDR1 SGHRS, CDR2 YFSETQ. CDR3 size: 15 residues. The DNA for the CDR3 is TGCGCCAGCAGCTTGGCGGGAGGGGCCTACAATGAGCAGTTCTTC. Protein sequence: CASSLAGGAYNEQFF.

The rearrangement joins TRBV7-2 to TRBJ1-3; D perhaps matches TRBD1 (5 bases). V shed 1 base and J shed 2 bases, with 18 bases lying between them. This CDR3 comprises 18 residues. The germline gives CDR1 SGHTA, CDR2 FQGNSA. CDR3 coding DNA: TGTGCCAGCAGCTTAGTAGTAGGAGGGGCGGTCACTGGAAACACCATATATTTT. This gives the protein CASSLVVGGAVTGNTIYF.

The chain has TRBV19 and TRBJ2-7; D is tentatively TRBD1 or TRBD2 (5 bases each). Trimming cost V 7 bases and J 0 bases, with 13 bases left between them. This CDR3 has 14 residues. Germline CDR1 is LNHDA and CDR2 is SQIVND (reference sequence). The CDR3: CASTPGRNSYEQYF. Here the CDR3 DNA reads TGTGCCAGTACCCCGGGACGGAACTCCTACGAGCAGTACTTC. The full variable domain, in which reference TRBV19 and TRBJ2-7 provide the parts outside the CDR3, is DGGITQSPKYLFRKEGQNVTLSCEQNLNHDAMYWYRQDPGQGLRLIYYSQIVNDFQKGDIAEGYSVSREKKESFPLTVTSAQKNPTAFYLCASTPGRNSYEQYFGPGTRLTVT.

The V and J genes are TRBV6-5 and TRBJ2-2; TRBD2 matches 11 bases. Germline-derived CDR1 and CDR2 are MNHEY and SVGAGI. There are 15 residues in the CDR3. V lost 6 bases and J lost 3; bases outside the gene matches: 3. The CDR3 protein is CASSLAGGDTGELFF. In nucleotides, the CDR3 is TGTGCCAGCAGCTTAGCGGGAGGGGACACCGGGGAGCTGTTTTTT.

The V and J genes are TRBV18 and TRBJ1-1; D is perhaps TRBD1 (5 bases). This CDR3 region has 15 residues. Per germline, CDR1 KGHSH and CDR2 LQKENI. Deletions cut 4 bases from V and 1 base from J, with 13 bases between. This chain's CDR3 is CASSLGGGRNTEAFF. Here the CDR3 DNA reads TGTGCCAGCTCACTCGGGGGGGGACGGAACACTGAAGCTTTCTTT.

The CDR3 region is CASSQINFGTENYGYTF. CDR3 coding DNA: TGCGCCAGCAGCCAAATTAACTTTGGGACTGAGAACTATGGCTACACCTTC. The V gene is TRBV4-1, the J gene TRBJ1-2, with TRBD1 as a possible D gene (5 bases). This CDR3 has 17 residues. V dropped 2 bases and J dropped 2 bases, with 18 bases sitting between them. Germline values: CDR1 MGHRA, CDR2 YSYEKL.

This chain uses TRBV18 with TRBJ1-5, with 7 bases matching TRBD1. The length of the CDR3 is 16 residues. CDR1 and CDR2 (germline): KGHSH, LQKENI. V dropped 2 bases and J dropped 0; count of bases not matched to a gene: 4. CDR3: CASSPMDRTSNQPQHF. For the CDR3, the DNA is TGTGCCAGCTCACCAATGGACAGGACTAGCAATCAGCCCCAGCATTTT. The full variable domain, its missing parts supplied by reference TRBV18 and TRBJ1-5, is NAGVMQNPRHLVRRRGQEARLRCSPMKGHSHVYWYRQLPEEGLKFMVYLQKENIIDESGMPKERFSAEFPKEGPSILRIQQVVRGDSAAYFCASSPMDRTSNQPQHFGDGTRLSIL.

Here the CDR3 DNA reads TGCGCCAGCAGCCAAAGCCCCGGGACAGAAAATTCACCCCTCCACTTT. Protein product: CASSQSPGTENSPLHF. The chain links TRBV4-1 to TRBJ1-6; 7 bases align to TRBD1. Germline CDR1 MGHRA, CDR2 YSYEKL. The J segment lost 7 bases and the V segment lost 2 bases, leaving 8 bases of the junction unmatched. The CDR3 has 16 amino acids.